The clone carrying this TCR beta chain showed up just a few times. Its antigen is as yet unknown. Patients had chemo-refractory metastatic non-small-cell lung cancer and received focal radiation plus CTLA-4 blockade that used ipilimumab. The entry originates in a study of radiotherapy plus CTLA-4 blockade in lung cancer. Study in general: Overall, approximately 17% of patients showed an objective response, while about 29% attained disease control.

Study conclusions and caveats: It was early blood T cell clone dynamics, with interferon-beta, that reportedly best predicted response.

Sequenced by immunoSEQ multiplex PCR; TCRdb stores in-frame clones only, minus some. The profile covers tens of thousands of clones, with approximately 76% appearing a single time and over 8.5% taken by the ten largest. Per germline, CDR1 LNHDA and CDR2 SQIVND (reference sequence). The length of the CDR3 is 16 residues. V was shortened by 6 bases and J by 6 bases, with 21 bases between the two germline ends. Sequenced material: peripheral blood, taken from a patient treated with radiotherapy plus ipilimumab. The receptor was derived from a human donor with non-small cell lung cancer who had stable disease on radiotherapy plus ipilimumab. This sequence joins TRBV19 and TRBJ1-5; D gene unclear. The CDR3 DNA sequence: TGTGCCAGTAGCTATATTCCCCCCCCAAGCGGTCAGCCCCAGCATTTT. Amino acids: CASSYIPPPSGQPQHF.